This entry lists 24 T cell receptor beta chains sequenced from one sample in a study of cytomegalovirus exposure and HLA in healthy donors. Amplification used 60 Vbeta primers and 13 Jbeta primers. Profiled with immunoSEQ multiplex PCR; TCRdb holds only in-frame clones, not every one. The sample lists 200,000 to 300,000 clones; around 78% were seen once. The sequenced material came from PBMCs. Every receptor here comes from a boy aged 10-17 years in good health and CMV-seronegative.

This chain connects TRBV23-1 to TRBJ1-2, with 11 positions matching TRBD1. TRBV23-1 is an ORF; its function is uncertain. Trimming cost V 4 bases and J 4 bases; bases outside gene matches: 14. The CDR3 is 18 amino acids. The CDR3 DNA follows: TGCGCCAGCAGTCCACCCAAATCCGGGGACAGGGGGATCTATGGCTACACCTTC. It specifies CASSPPKSGDRGIYGYTF.

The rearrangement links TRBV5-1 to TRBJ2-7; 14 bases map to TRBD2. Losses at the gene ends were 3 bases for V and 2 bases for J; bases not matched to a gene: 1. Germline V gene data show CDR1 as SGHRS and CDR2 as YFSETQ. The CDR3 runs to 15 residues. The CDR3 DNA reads TGCGCCAGCAGCTGGACTAGCGGGGGGCCCTACGAGCAGTACTTC. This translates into CASSWTSGGPYEQYF.

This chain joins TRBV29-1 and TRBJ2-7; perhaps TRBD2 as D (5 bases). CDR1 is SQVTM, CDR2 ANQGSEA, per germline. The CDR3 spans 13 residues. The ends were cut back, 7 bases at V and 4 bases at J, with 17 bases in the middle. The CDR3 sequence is CSAAGRMVYEQYF. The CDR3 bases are TGCAGCGCTGCGGGCCGGATGGTGTACGAGCAGTACTTC.

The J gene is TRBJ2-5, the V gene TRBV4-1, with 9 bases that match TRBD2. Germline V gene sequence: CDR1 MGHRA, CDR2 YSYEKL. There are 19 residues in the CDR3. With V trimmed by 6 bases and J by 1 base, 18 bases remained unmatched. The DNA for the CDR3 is TGCGCCAGCAGTCCTCTTTGGGGCGGGGGGGCCGGGCTCCAAGAGACCCAGTACTTC. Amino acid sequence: CASSPLWGGGAGLQETQYF.

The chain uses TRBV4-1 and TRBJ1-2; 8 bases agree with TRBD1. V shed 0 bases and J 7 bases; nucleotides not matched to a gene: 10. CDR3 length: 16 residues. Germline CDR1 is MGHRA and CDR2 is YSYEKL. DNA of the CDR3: TGCGCCAGCAGCCAAGATTTCGGACAGGGTGTTCTTGGCTACACCTTC. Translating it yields CASSQDFGQGVLGYTF.

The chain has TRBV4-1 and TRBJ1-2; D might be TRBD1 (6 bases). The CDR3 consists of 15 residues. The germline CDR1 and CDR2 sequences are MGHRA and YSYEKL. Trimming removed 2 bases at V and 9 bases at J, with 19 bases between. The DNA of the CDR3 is TGCGCCAGCAGCCAACATCGACGGGGGGCGGGTAGCTACACCTTC. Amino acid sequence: CASSQHRRGAGSYTF.

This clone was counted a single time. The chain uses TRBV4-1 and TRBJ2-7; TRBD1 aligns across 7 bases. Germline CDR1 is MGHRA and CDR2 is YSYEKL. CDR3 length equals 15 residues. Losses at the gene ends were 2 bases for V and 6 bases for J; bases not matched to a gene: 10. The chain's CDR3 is CASSQLTRQGGEQYF. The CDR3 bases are TGCGCCAGCAGCCAACTAACCAGACAGGGTGGCGAGCAGTACTTC.

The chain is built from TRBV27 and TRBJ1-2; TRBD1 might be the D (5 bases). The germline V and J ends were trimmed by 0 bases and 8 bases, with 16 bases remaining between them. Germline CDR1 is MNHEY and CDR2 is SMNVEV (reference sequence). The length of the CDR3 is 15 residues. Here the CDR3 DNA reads TGTGCCAGCAGTTTATCGGGGTCCGGGGGAGGCGGCTACACCTTC. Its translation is CASSLSGSGGGGYTF.

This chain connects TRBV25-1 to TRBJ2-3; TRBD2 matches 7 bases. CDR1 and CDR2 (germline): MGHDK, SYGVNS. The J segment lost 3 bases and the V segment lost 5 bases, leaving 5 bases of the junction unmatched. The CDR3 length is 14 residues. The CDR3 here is CASSSSGVTDTQYF. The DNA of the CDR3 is TGTGCCAGCAGTTCAAGCGGGGTGACAGATACGCAGTATTTT.

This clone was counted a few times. The CDR3 sequence: CASSLVGGGASYEQYF. The CDR3 coding sequence is TGCGCCAGCAGCTTGGTAGGCGGGGGGGCCTCTTACGAGCAGTACTTC. The V call is TRBV5-1, the J call TRBJ2-7; 9 nucleotides agree with TRBD2. Germline CDR1 reads SGHRS; CDR2 reads YFSETQ. Trimming removed 0 bases from V and 4 bases from J; junction bases left unmatched: 8. The CDR3 runs to 16 residues.

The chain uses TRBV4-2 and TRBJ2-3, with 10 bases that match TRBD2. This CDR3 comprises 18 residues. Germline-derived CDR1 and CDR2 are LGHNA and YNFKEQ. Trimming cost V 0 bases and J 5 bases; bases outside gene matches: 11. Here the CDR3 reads CASSQDHKRGGLEDTQYF. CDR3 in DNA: TGTGCCAGCAGCCAAGATCACAAGCGGGGGGGCCTTGAAGATACGCAGTATTTT.

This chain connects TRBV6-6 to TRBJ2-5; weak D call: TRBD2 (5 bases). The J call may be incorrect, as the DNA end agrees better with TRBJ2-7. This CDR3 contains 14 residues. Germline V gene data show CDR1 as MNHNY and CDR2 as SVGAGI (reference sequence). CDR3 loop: CASSYEGASYEQYF. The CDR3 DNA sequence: TGTGCCAGCAGTTACGAGGGAGCGTCCTACGAGCAGTACTTC.

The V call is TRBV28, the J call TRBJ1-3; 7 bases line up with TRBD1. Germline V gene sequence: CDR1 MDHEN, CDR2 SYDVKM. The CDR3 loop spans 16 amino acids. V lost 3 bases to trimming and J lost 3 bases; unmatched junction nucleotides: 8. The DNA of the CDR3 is TGTGCCAGCAGTTTTTCAGGACAGGACATTGGAAACACCATATATTTT. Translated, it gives CASSFSGQDIGNTIYF. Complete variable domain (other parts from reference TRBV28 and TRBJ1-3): DVKVTQSSRYLVKRTGEKVFLECVQDMDHENMFWYRQDPGLGLRLIYFSYDVKMKEKGDIPEGYSVSREKKERFSLILESASTNQTSMYLCASSFSGQDIGNTIYFGEGSWLTVV.

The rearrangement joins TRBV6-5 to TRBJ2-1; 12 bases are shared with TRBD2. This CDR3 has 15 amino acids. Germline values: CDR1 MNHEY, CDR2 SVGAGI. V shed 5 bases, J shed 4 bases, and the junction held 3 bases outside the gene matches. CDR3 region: CASSRLAGEYNEQFF. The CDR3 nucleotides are TGTGCCAGCAGTCGACTAGCGGGAGAGTACAATGAGCAGTTCTTC.

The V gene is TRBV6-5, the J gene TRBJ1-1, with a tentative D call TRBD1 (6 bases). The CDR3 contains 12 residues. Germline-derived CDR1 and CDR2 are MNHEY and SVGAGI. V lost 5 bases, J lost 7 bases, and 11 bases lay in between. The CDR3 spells CASSPGVFEAFF. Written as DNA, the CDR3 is TGTGCCAGCAGTCCAGGGGTTTTTGAAGCTTTCTTT.

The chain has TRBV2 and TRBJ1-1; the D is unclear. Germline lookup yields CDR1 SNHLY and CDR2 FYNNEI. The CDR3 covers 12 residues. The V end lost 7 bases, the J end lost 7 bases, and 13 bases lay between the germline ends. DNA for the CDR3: TGTGCCAGCACCGAATCCAGAAGTGAAGCTTTCTTT. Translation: CASTESRSEAFF. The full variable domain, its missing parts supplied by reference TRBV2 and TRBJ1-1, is EPEVTQTPSHQVTQMGQEVILRCVPISNHLYFYWYRQILGQKVEFLVSFYNNEISEKSEIFDDQFSVERPDGSNFTLKIRSTKLEDSAMYFCASTESRSEAFFGQGTRLTVV.

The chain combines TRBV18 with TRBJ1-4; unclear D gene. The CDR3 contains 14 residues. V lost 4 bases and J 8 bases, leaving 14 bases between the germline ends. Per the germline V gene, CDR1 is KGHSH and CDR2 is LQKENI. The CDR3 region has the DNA TGTGCCAGCTCACGCGGGTCGAAGGGAGAAAAACTGTTTTTT. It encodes CASSRGSKGEKLFF.

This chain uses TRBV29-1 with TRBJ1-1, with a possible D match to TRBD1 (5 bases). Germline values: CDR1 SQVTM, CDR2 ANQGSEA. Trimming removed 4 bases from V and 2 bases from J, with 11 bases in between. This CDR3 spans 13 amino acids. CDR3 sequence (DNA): TGCAGCGTTGGCAGGGATGGCAACACTGAAGCTTTCTTT. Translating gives CSVGRDGNTEAFF.

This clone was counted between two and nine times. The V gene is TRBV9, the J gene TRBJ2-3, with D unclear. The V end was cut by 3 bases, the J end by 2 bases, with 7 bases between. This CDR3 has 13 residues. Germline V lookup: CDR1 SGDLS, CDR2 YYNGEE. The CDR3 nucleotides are TGTGCCAGCAGCGAAGCGAACACAGATACGCAGTATTTT. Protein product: CASSEANTDTQYF.

CDR3 DNA sequence: TGTGCCAGCAGCCAAGATAACGGCAATGAGCAGTTCTTC. Translating gives CASSQDNGNEQFF. The chain employs TRBV14 and TRBJ2-1; no clear D gene. This CDR3 is built from 13 residues. Germline lookup yields CDR1 SGHDN and CDR2 FVKESK. V lost 0 bases and J 6 bases, leaving 6 bases between the germline ends.

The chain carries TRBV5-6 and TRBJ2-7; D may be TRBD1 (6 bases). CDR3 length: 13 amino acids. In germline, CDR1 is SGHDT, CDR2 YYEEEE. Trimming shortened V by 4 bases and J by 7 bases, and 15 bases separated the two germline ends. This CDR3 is CASSPGGGYEQYF. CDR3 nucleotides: TGTGCCAGCAGCCCTGGGGGCGGCTATGAGCAGTACTTC.

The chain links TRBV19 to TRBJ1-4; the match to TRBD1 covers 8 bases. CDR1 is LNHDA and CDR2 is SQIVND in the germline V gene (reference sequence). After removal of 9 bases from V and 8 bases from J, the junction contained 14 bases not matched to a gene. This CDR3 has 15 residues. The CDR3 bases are TGTGCCAGCACCCCAAACAGGGGGATGCGCGAAAAACTGTTTTTT. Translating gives CASTPNRGMREKLFF. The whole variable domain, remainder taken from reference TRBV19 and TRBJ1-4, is DGGITQSPKYLFRKEGQNVTLSCEQNLNHDAMYWYRQDPGQGLRLIYYSQIVNDFQKGDIAEGYSVSREKKESFPLTVTSAQKNPTAFYLCASTPNRGMREKLFFGSGTQLSVL.

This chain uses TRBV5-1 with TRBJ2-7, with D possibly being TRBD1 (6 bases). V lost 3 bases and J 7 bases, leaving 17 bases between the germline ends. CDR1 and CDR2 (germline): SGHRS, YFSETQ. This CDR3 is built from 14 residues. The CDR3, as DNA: TGCGCCAGCAGCTCGCTCACGGCTAGGGGGGAGCAGTACTTC. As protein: CASSSLTARGEQYF.

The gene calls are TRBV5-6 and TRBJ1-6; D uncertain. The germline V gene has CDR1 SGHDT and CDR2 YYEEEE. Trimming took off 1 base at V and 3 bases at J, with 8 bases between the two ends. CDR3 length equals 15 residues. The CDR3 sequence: CASSLPRNYNSPLHF. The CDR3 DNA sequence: TGTGCCAGCAGCTTGCCGCGGAACTATAATTCACCCCTCCACTTT.